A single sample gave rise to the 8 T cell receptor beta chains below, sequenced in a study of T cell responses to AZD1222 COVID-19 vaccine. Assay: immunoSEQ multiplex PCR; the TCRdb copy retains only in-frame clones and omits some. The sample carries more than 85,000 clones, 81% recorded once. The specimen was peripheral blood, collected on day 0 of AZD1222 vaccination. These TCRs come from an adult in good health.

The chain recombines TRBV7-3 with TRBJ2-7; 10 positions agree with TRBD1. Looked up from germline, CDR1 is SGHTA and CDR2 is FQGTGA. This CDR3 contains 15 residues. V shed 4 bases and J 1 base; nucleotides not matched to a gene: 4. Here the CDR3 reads CASSYGQGGSYEQYF. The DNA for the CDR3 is TGTGCCAGCAGCTATGGACAGGGGGGTTCCTACGAGCAGTACTTC.

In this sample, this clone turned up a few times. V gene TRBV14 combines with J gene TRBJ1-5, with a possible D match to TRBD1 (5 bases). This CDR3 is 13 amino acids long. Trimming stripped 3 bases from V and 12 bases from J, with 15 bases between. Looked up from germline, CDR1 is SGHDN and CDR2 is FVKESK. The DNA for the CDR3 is TGTGCCAGCAGCCAGTGGGGGGGTGAGCTCCAGCATTTT. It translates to CASSQWGGELQHF.

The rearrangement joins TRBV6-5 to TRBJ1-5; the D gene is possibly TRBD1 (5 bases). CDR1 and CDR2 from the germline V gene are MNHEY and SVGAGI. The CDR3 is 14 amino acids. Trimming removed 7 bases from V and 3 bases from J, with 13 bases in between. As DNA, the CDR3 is TGTGCCAGCACCTACGGGGGGTCCAATCAGCCCCAGCATTTT. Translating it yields CASTYGGSNQPQHF.

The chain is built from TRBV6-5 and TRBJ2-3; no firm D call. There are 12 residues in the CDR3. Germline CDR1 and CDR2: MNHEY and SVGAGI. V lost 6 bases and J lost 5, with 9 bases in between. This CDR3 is CASRVGKDTQYF. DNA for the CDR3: TGTGCCAGCAGGGTAGGGAAAGATACGCAGTATTTT.

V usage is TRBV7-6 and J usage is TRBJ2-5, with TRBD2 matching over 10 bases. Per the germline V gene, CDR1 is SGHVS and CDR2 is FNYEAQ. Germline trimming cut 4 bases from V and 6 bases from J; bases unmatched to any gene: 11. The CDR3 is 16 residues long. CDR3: CASSSGGLAGVQTQYF. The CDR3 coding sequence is TGTGCCAGCAGCTCCGGCGGTCTAGCGGGAGTACAGACCCAGTACTTC.

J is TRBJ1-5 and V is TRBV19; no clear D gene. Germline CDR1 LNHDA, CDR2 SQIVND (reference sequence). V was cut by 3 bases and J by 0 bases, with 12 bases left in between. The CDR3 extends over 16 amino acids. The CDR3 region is CASSMAKMGSNQPQHF. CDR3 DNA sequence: TGTGCCAGTAGTATGGCGAAAATGGGTAGCAATCAGCCCCAGCATTTT.

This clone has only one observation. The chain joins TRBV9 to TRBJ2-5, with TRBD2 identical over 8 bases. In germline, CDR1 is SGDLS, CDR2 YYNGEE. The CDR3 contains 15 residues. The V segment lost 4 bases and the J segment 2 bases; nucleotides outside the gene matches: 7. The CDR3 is CASSPLLAAQETQYF. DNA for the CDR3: TGTGCCAGCAGCCCCTTACTAGCGGCACAAGAGACCCAGTACTTC. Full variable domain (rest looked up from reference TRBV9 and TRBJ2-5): DSGVTQTPKHLITATGQRVTLRCSPRSGDLSVYWYQQSLDQGLQFLIQYYNGEERAKGNILERFSAQQFPDLHSELNLSSLELGDSALYFCASSPLLAAQETQYFGPGTRLLVL.

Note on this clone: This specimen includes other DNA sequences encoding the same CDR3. This CDR3 is CASSLGGPNEKLFF. CDR3 nucleotides: TGCGCCAGCAGCTTAGGGGGCCCTAATGAAAAACTGTTTTTT. The chain combines TRBV5-1 with TRBJ1-4; 7 bases fit TRBD1. Trimming removed 2 bases from V and 3 bases from J; junction bases left unmatched: 1. The CDR3 sequence is 14 residues long. CDR1 SGHRS and CDR2 YFSETQ come from the germline V gene.